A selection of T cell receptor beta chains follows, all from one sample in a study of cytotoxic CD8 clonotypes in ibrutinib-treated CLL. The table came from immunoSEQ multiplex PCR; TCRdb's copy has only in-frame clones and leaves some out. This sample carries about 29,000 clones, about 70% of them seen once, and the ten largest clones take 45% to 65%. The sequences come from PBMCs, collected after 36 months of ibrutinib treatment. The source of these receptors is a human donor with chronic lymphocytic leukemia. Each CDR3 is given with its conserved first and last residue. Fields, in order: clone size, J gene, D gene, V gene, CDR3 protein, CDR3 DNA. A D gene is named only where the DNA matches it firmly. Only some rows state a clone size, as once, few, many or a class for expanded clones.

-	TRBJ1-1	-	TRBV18	CASSLSGLVYTEAFF	TGTGCCAGCTCACTCTCCGGCCTGGTGTACACTGAAGCTTTCTTT
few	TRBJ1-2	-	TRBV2	CASSPRPNYGYTF	TGTGCCAGCTCCCCCCGACCGAACTATGGCTACACCTTC
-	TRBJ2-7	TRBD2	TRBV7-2	CASSLASGGVSEQYF	TGTGCCAGCAGCTTAGCTAGCGGGGGGGTATCCGAGCAGTACTTC
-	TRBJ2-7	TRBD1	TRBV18	CASSPEQGSEDEQYF	TGTGCCAGCTCCCCTGAACAGGGGTCGGAAGACGAGCAGTACTTC
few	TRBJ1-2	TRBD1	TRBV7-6	CASSSYRGGYTF	TGTGCCAGCAGCTCCTACAGGGGGGGCTACACCTTC
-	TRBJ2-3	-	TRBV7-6	CASSLVSRSTDTQYF	TGTGCCAGCAGCTTAGTGAGCAGGAGCACAGATACGCAGTATTTT
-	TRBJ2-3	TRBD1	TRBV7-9	CASFEGQAYTDTQYF	TGTGCCAGCTTCGAGGGACAGGCTTACACAGATACGCAGTATTTT
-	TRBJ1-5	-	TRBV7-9	CASSLMGADQPQHF	TGTGCCAGCAGCTTAATGGGGGCCGATCAGCCCCAGCATTTT
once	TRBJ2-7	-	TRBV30	CACAQGGTHYEQYF	TGTGCCTGTGCCCAGGGGGGGACTCACTACGAGCAGTACTTC
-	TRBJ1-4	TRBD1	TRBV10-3	CAISRDRTNEKLFF	TGTGCCATCAGCCGGGACAGGACTAATGAAAAACTGTTTTTT
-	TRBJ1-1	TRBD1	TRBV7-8	CASSLFSRRDSLHTEAFF	TGTGCCAGCAGCTTATTTAGTCGCCGGGACAGTCTTCACACTGAAGCTTTCTTT
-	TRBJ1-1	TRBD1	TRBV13	CASSASVTGGTEAFF	TGTGCCAGCAGCGCGTCTGTGACAGGGGGCACTGAAGCTTTCTTT
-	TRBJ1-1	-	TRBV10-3	CAIRRDLSMNTEAFF	TGTGCCATCAGGAGGGACCTATCAATGAACACTGAAGCTTTCTTT
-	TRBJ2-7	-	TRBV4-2	CASSPVIAGYGDEQYF	TGTGCCAGCAGCCCAGTGATCGCGGGGTATGGAGATGAGCAGTACTTC
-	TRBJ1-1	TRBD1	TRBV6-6	CASSYAPDRGRDRAFF	TGTGCCAGCAGTTACGCCCCGGACAGGGGTCGGGATAGAGCTTTCTTT